Below, 4 T cell receptor beta chains from the same sample are listed, as sequenced in a study of T cell changes during pregnancy in multiple sclerosis. Sequencing used immunoSEQ multiplex PCR; TCRdb keeps in-frame clones, though not all of them. Of 100,000 or so clones detected, about 91% appear once; the ten largest clones hold 2.5% to 3.5%. The sample was peripheral blood, taken in the second trimester of pregnancy. These receptor sequences come from a female donor with multiple sclerosis, enrolled in a pregnancy study.

This chain joins TRBV5-4 and TRBJ1-5; possibly TRBD1 for D (6 bases). CDR1 is SGHNT, CDR2 YYREEE, per germline (reference sequence). The CDR3 loop spans 14 amino acids. The V end was cut by 3 bases, the J end by 3 bases, with 10 bases between. The CDR3 sequence is CASSSQGSNQPQHF. CDR3 bases: TGTGCCAGCAGCTCTCAGGGGTCCAATCAGCCCCAGCATTTT.

V is TRBV5-4 and J is TRBJ2-3; possible D gene TRBD2, 6 bases. This CDR3 has 15 amino acids. The ends were cut back, 0 bases at V and 3 bases at J, with 11 bases in the middle. CDR1 and CDR2 (germline): SGHNT, YYREEE (reference sequence). The CDR3 reads CASSLGLVGTDTQYF. The DNA for the CDR3 is TGTGCCAGCAGCTTGGGACTAGTGGGGACAGATACGCAGTATTTT.

The chain recombines TRBV30 with TRBJ1-5, with D possibly matching TRBD1 (5 bases). Germline V gene lookup returns CDR1 GTSNPN and CDR2 SVGIG (reference sequence). This CDR3 comprises 14 residues. Trimming shortened V by 3 bases and J by 3 bases, and 12 bases separated the two germline ends. The CDR3 loop is CAWRGVGNNQPQHF. In nucleotides, the CDR3 is TGTGCCTGGAGAGGGGTGGGGAACAATCAGCCCCAGCATTTT. The variable domain in full, completed from reference TRBV30 and TRBJ1-5, reads SQTIHQWPATLVQPVGSPLSLECTVEGTSNPNLYWYRQAAGRGLQLLFYSVGIGQISSEVPQNLSASRPQDRQFILSSKKLLLSDSGFYLCAWRGVGNNQPQHFGDGTRLSIL.

The J gene is TRBJ2-2, the V gene TRBV9; D not certain. This CDR3 region has 15 residues. The V end was cut by 2 bases, the J end by 2 bases, with 10 bases between. Germline V gene sequence: CDR1 SGDLS, CDR2 YYNGEE. CDR3 bases: TGTGCCAGCAGCGTCCGCCGTACAAACACCGGGGAGCTGTTTTTT. This codes for CASSVRRTNTGELFF.